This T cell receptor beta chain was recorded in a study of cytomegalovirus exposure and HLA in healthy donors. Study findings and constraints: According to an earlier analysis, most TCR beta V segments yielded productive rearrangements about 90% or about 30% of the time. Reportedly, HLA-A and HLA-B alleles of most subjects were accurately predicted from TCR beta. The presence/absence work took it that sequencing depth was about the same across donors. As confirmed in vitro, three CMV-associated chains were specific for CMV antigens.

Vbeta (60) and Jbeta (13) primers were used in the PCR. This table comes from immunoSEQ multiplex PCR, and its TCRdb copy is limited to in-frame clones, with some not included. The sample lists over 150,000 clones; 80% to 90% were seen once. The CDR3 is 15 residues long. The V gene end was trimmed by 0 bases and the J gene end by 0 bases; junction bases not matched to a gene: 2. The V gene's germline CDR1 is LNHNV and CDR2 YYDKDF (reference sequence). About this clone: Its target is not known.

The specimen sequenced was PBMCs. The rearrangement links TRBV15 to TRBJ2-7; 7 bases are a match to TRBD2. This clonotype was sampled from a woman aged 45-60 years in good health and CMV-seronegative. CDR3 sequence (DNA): TGTGCCACCAGCAGAGAAGCGGGGTTCTCCTACGAGCAGTACTTC. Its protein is CATSREAGFSYEQYF. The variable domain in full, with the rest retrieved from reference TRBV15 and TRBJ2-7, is DAMVIQNPRYQVTQFGKPVTLSCSQTLNHNVMYWYQQKSSQAPKLLFHYYDKDFNNEADTPDNFQSRRPNTSFCFLDIRSPGLGDTAMYLCATSREAGFSYEQYFGPGTRLTVT.